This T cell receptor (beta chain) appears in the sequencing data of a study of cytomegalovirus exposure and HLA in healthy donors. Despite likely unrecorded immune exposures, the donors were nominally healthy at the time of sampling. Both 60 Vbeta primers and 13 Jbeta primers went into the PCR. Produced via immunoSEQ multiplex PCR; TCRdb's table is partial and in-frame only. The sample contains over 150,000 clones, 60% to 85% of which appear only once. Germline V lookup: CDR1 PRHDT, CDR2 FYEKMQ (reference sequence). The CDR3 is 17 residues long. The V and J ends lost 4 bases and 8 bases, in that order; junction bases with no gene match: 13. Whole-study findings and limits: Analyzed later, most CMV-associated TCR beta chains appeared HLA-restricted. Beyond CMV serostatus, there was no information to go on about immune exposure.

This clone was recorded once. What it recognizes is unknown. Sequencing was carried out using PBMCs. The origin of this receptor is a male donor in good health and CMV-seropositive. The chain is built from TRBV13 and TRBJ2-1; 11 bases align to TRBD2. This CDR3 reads CASSSSPKTSGADEQFF. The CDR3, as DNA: TGTGCCAGCAGCTCCTCCCCCAAGACTAGCGGGGCGGATGAGCAGTTCTTC.